Below are 8 T cell receptor beta chains sequenced from a single sample in a study of T cells after yellow fever vaccination. One entry per CDR3 protein, called by TCRdb with MiXCR from the 5' RACE reads. The sample contains hundreds of thousands of distinct CDR3 sequences, 3.6% of which appear only once. Sequences were derived from PBMCs, sampled on the day of the yellow fever booster vaccination. These receptors were obtained from a man aged 18 to 30 who received the YFV17D yellow fever vaccine.

This clonotype was observed many times. The chain has TRBV12-3 or TRBV12-4 and TRBJ2-3, with D uncertain. The V end lost 3 bases, the J end lost 4 bases, and 11 bases lay between the germline ends. CDR3 size: 14 residues. CDR3 bases: TGTGCCAGCAGTTTCTTGGCCCCGGCAGATACGCAGTATTTT. It codes for CASSFLAPADTQYF.

This chain connects TRBV7-2 to TRBJ2-5; D unresolved. Germline CDR1 reads SGHTA; CDR2 reads FQGNSA. CDR3 length equals 13 residues. V lost 1 base to trimming and J lost 5 bases, with 8 bases between them. The CDR3 coding sequence is TGTGCCAGCAGCTTAGACTATAGCGAGACCCAGTACTTC. It is translated as CASSLDYSETQYF. The full variable domain, rest sourced from reference TRBV7-2 and TRBJ2-5, is GAGVSQSPSNKVTEKGKDVELRCDPISGHTALYWYRQSLGQGLEFLIYFQGNSAPDKSGLPSDRFSAERTGGSVSTLTIQRTQQEDSAVYLCASSLDYSETQYFGPGTRLLVL.

This clonotype was picked up many times. This chain uses TRBV5-1 with TRBJ2-3; D gene ambiguous. Trimming stripped 5 bases from V and 1 base from J, with 11 bases between. This CDR3 comprises 14 residues. The germline V gene has CDR1 SGHRS and CDR2 YFSETQ. The CDR3 bases are TGCGCCAGCAGGACGGGTACCGGCACAGATACGCAGTATTTT. Protein: CASRTGTGTDTQYF.

This clonotype showed up many times. The V call is TRBV3-1, the J call TRBJ1-1; weak D call: TRBD1 (6 bases). Per germline, CDR1 LGHDT and CDR2 YNNKEL (reference sequence). V lost 5 bases to trimming and J lost 1 base, with 14 bases between them. CDR3 length equals 15 residues. CDR3 in DNA: TGTGCCAGCAGCGACCAGGGGAGGAGGAACACTGAAGCTTTCTTT. Its translation: CASSDQGRRNTEAFF.

This clonotype was picked up many times. This chain uses TRBV5-1 with TRBJ1-1; D remains unclear. The V gene's germline CDR1 is SGHRS and CDR2 YFSETQ. Deletions cut 4 bases from V and 1 base from J, with 14 bases between. There are 15 residues in the CDR3. In DNA, the CDR3 is TGCGCCAGCAGCACCACCCCCCAGGAGAACACTGAAGCTTTCTTT. It translates to CASSTTPQENTEAFF.

This clonotype was counted at least ten times. The genes are TRBV7-2 and TRBJ2-7; D is unresolved. The CDR3 has 14 amino acids. CDR1 and CDR2 (germline): SGHTA, FQGNSA. Between the trimmed V and J ends, which lost 0 bases and 2 bases, there was a span of 8 bases. CDR3: CASSLAVPTYEQYF. The CDR3 bases are TGTGCCAGCAGCTTAGCGGTCCCGACCTACGAGCAGTACTTC.

The table lists this clonotype with many counts. V and J are TRBV3-1 and TRBJ1-1, with unresolved D. This CDR3 contains 12 residues. Germline assignment: CDR1 LGHDT and CDR2 YNNKEL (reference sequence). The V and J ends lost 0 bases and 10 bases respectively, with 9 bases between them. CDR3 protein: CASSQERVRAFF. CDR3 DNA sequence: TGTGCCAGCAGCCAAGAAAGGGTTCGAGCTTTCTTT.

This clonotype turned up a few times. This chain connects TRBV20-1 to TRBJ1-3; maybe TRBD1 (6 bases). Trimming took off 2 bases at V and 0 bases at J, with 11 bases between the two ends. The CDR3 sequence is 15 residues long. CDR1 is DFQATT and CDR2 is SNEGSKA in the germline V gene (reference sequence). CDR3 sequence: CSARWQGSSGNTIYF. In DNA, the CDR3 is TGCAGTGCTAGATGGCAGGGGAGCTCTGGAAACACCATATATTTT.